The rows below give T cell receptor beta chains drawn from one sample of a study of T cells in Graves' hyperthyroidism and ophthalmopathy. MiXCR, applied by TCRdb to the multiplex PCR reads, yields one record per CDR3 protein. Here the sample spans 640,000 or so distinct CDR3 sequences, 12% to 15% being singletons. The sequenced sample consisted of blood. The receptors derive from a woman between 18 and 29 years old with Graves' ophthalmopathy. Each CDR3 is given with its conserved first and last residue.

v_call: TRBV6-2/TRBV6-3; j_call: TRBJ1-3; cdr3_aa: CASSTTGGTGNTIYF
v_call: TRBV20-1; j_call: TRBJ2-2; cdr3_aa: CSARPGTSGNTGELFF
v_call: TRBV5-1; j_call: TRBJ2-7; cdr3_aa: CASSLVGPWSEQYF
v_call: TRBV7-3; j_call: TRBJ1-2; cdr3_aa: CASSLEWTNYGYTF
v_call: TRBV7-9; j_call: TRBJ1-3; cdr3_aa: CASSPRDNTIYF
v_call: TRBV6-5; j_call: TRBJ2-1; cdr3_aa: CASSYSLAGENYEQFF
v_call: TRBV28; j_call: TRBJ2-3; cdr3_aa: CASGTHTDTQYF
v_call: TRBV18; j_call: TRBJ1-3; cdr3_aa: CASSPPTPLRTTIYF
v_call: TRBV30; j_call: TRBJ2-5; cdr3_aa: CAWSVLAFQETQYF
v_call: TRBV7-2; j_call: TRBJ2-6; cdr3_aa: CASSLKFRSYVPSGANVLTF
v_call: TRBV5-4; j_call: TRBJ2-2; cdr3_aa: CASSFEVLAGSNGELFF
v_call: TRBV19; j_call: TRBJ2-1; cdr3_aa: CASSILAGGVNEQFF
v_call: TRBV5-4; j_call: TRBJ1-6; cdr3_aa: CASSLEDRGGSPLHF
v_call: TRBV4-1; j_call: TRBJ2-7; cdr3_aa: CASSQDPRRDRVLPSHEQYF
v_call: TRBV6-5; j_call: NA; cdr3_aa: CASSYSTPRQGEVYEQFF
v_call: TRBV19; j_call: TRBJ2-2; cdr3_aa: CASKDRLAGPGELFF
v_call: TRBV12-5; j_call: TRBJ2-1; cdr3_aa: CASGYGVWEQGEQFF
v_call: TRBV10-3; j_call: TRBJ2-7; cdr3_aa: CAISEPPGGVGSYEQYF
v_call: TRBV10-3; j_call: TRBJ2-5; cdr3_aa: CAISERPQETQYF
v_call: TRBV5-1; j_call: TRBJ2-5; cdr3_aa: CASSQGAVIQETQYF
v_call: TRBV28; j_call: TRBJ2-5; cdr3_aa: CASRTGGGRETQYF
v_call: TRBV12-3/TRBV12-4; j_call: TRBJ2-7; cdr3_aa: CASRANGTSGLREQYF
v_call: TRBV20-1; j_call: TRBJ1-2; cdr3_aa: CSARDMGATNYGYTF
v_call: TRBV11-3; j_call: TRBJ2-3; cdr3_aa: CASSKTSGRDTDTQYF
v_call: TRBV7-3; j_call: TRBJ2-7; cdr3_aa: CASSLSRHPTEQYF
v_call: TRBV2; j_call: TRBJ2-3; cdr3_aa: CASMTGIRTDTQYF
v_call: TRBV18; j_call: TRBJ1-1; cdr3_aa: CASSLCGLQGCAEAFF
v_call: TRBV28; j_call: TRBJ2-5; cdr3_aa: CASSSPGGLEETQYF
v_call: TRBV7-6; j_call: TRBJ2-7; cdr3_aa: CASSLETGPGYEQYF
v_call: TRBV6-2/TRBV6-3; j_call: TRBJ2-1; cdr3_aa: CASSLFSGPENEQFF
v_call: TRBV27; j_call: TRBJ2-1; cdr3_aa: CASSFTSVYNEQFF
v_call: TRBV11-2; j_call: TRBJ2-7; cdr3_aa: CASSLTSGTHEQYF
v_call: TRBV12-3/TRBV12-4; j_call: TRBJ2-7; cdr3_aa: CASSLGFSYKQYF
v_call: TRBV18; j_call: TRBJ1-1; cdr3_aa: CASSPAANTEAFF
v_call: TRBV28; j_call: TRBJ1-2; cdr3_aa: CASSFGQGTSNYGYTF
v_call: TRBV7-8; j_call: TRBJ2-2; cdr3_aa: CASSPPSGNTGELFF
v_call: TRBV9; j_call: TRBJ2-5; cdr3_aa: CASSVERGTQYF
v_call: TRBV19; j_call: TRBJ2-7; cdr3_aa: CASTKSARGAGGTYEQYF
v_call: TRBV12-3/TRBV12-4; j_call: TRBJ1-2; cdr3_aa: CASSLAGVINYGYTF
v_call: TRBV7-8; j_call: TRBJ2-3; cdr3_aa: CASSEGGGWSTDTQYF
v_call: TRBV30; j_call: TRBJ2-5; cdr3_aa: CAWRRDGQETQYF
v_call: TRBV6-1; j_call: TRBJ1-1; cdr3_aa: CASSTLGTNTEAFF
v_call: TRBV20-1; j_call: TRBJ2-1; cdr3_aa: CSAGTGLAGFLSYNEQFF